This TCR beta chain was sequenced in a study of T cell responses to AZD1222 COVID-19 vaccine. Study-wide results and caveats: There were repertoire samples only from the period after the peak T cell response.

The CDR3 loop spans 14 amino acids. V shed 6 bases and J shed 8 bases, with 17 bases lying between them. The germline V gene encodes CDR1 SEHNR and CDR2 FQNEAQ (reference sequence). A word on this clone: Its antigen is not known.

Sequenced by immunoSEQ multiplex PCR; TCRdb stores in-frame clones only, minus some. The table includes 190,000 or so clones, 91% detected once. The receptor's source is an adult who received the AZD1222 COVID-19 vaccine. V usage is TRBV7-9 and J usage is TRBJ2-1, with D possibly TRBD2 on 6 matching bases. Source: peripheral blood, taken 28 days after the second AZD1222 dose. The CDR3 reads CASRAGGRGDEQFF. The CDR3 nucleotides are TGTGCCAGCAGAGCTGGAGGGAGAGGCGATGAGCAGTTCTTC.